The clone carrying this TCR beta chain appeared a single time. The entry originates in a study of control samples from healthy donors and cancer patients. Sequenced by immunoSEQ multiplex PCR; TCRdb stores in-frame clones only, minus some. Among approximately 72,000 clones listed, around nine tenths were seen once. The sequence was obtained from a man between 45 and 60 years old in good health. Material: blood.

For the CDR3, the DNA is TGTGCCAGCAGCCGACCTCGGACCACGGGCGCAGATACGCAGTATTTT. Translated: CASSRPRTTGADTQYF. The chain links TRBV5-5 to TRBJ2-3; D is ambiguous. Per the germline V gene, CDR1 is SGHKS and CDR2 is YYEKEE (reference sequence). The CDR3 extends over 16 amino acids. V lost 4 bases to trimming and J lost 4 bases, with 19 bases between them.